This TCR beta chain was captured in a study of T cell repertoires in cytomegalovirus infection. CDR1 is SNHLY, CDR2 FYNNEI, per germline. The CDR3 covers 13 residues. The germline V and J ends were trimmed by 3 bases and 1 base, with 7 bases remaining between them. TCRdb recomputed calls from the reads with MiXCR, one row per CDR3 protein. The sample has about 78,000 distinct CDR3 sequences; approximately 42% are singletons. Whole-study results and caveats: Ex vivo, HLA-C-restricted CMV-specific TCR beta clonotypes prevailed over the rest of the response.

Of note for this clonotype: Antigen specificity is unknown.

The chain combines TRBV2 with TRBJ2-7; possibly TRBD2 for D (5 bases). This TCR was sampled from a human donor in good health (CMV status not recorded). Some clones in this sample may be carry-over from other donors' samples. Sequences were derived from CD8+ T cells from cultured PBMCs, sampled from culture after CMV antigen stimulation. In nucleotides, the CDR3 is TGTGCCAGCAGTGAGAGGGTTTCCTACGAGCAGTACTTC. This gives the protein CASSERVSYEQYF.